This TCR beta chain was captured in a study of radiotherapy plus CTLA-4 blockade in lung cancer. Points from the study as a whole: Increased serum interferon-beta after radiation also reportedly predicted response strongly. An expansion of tumor-derived TCR clones occurred in blood after radiotherapy plus ipilimumab.

Assay: immunoSEQ multiplex PCR; the TCRdb copy retains only in-frame clones and omits some. The table lists 45,000 to 75,000 clones, 77% of them singletons, with about 4% in the top ten. Worth noting for this clone: Antigen: not known.

V lost 5 bases, J lost 2 bases, and 8 bases stayed unmatched. The CDR3 has 15 residues. From germline, CDR1 is SGHVS and CDR2 FQNEAQ. Sequencing used peripheral blood, obtained from a patient treated with radiotherapy plus ipilimumab. This chain joins TRBV7-8 and TRBJ2-7, with 8 bases fitting TRBD1. This TCR came from a human donor with non-small cell lung cancer who had a partial response to radiotherapy plus ipilimumab. In DNA, the CDR3 is TGTGCCAGCAGCCCCACAGGGGGACCTGCCTACGAGCAGTACTTC. Encoded protein: CASSPTGGPAYEQYF. Full variable domain (missing parts from reference TRBV7-8 and TRBJ2-7): GAGVSQSPRYKVAKRGQDVALRCDPISGHVSLFWYQQALGQGPEFLTYFQNEAQLDKSGLPSDRFFAERPEGSVSTLKIQRTQQEDSAVYLCASSPTGGPAYEQYFGPGTRLTVT.